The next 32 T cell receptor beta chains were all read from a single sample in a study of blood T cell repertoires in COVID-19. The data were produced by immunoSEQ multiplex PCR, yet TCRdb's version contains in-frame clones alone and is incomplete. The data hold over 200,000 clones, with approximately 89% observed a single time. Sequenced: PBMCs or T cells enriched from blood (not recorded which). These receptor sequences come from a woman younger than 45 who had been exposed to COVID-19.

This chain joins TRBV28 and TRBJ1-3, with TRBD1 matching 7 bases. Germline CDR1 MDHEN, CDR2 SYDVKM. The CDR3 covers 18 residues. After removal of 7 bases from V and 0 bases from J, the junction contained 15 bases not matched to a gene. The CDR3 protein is CASKTTYRGPSSGNTIYF. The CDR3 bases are TGTGCCAGCAAGACGACTTACAGGGGTCCAAGCTCTGGAAACACCATATATTTT.

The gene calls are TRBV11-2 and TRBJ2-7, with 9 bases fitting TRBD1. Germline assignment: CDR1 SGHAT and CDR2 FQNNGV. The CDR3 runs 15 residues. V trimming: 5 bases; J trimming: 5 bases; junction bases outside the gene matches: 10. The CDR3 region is CASSRYRDRVDEQYF. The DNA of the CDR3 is TGTGCCAGCAGCCGATACCGGGACAGGGTCGACGAGCAGTACTTC.

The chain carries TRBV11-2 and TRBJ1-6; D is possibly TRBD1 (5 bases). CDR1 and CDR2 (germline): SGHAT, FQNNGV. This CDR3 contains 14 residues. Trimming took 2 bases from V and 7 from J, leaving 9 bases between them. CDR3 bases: TGTGCCAGCAGCTTACCAGGGAAGAATTCACCCCTCCACTTT. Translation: CASSLPGKNSPLHF.

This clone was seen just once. In DNA form, the CDR3 reads TGTGCCTGGAGTGTACGGAAGGGGACAGGTTCCTACGAGCAGTACTTC. Amino acid sequence: CAWSVRKGTGSYEQYF. This chain connects TRBV30 to TRBJ2-7, with 8 positions matching TRBD1. The V gene's germline CDR1 is GTSNPN and CDR2 SVGIG (reference sequence). V trimming: 0 bases; J trimming: 1 base; junction bases outside the gene matches: 8. This CDR3 is built from 16 residues.

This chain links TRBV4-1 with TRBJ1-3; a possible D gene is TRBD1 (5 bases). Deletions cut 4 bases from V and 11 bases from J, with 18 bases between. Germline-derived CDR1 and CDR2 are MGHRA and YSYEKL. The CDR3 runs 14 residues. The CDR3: CASSRPSRVDAIYF. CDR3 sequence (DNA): TGCGCCAGCAGCCGCCCATCCAGGGTCGACGCCATATATTTT.

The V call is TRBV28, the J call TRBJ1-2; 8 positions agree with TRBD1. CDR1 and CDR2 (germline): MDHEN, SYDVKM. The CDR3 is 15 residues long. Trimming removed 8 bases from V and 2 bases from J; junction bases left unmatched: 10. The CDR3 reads CASVPYRGGNYGYTF. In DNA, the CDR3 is TGTGCCAGCGTGCCCTACAGGGGGGGAAACTATGGCTACACCTTC.

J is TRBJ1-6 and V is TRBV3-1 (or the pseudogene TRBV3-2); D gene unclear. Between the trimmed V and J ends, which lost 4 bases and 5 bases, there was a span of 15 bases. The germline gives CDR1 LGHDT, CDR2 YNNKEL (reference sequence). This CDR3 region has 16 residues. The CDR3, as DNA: TGTGCCAGCAGCCGGTACAGCCTCGGGGATAATTCACCCCTCCACTTT. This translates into CASSRYSLGDNSPLHF.

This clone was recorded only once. CDR3 nucleotides: TGCGCCAGCGGCCTAAGTGGGAGGTCTTACGAGCAGTACTTC. Its protein product is CASGLSGRSYEQYF. The V call is TRBV5-1, the J call TRBJ2-7; TRBD2 is a possible D gene (6 bases). The V and J ends lost 7 bases and 4 bases respectively, with 18 bases between them. In germline, CDR1 is SGHRS, CDR2 YFSETQ. The CDR3 spans 14 residues.

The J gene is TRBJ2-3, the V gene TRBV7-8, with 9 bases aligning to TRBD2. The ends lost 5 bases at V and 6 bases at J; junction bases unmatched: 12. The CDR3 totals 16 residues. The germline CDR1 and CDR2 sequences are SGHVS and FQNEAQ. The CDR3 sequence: CASSPGGGLAWDTQYF. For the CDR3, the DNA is TGTGCCAGCAGCCCCGGGGGGGGACTAGCATGGGATACGCAGTATTTT.

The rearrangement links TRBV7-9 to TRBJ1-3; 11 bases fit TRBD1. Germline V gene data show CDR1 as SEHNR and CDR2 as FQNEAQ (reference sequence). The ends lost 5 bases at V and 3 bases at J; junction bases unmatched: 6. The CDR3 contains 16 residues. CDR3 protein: CASSGGQGARGNTIYF. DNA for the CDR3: TGTGCCAGCAGCGGCGGACAGGGGGCTCGTGGAAACACCATATATTTT.

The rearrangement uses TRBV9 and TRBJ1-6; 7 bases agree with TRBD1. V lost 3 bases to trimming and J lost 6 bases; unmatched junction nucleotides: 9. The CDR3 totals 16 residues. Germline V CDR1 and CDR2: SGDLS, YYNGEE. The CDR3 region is CASSAPNRGGNSPLHF. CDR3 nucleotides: TGTGCCAGCAGCGCCCCGAACAGGGGAGGTAATTCACCCCTCCACTTT.

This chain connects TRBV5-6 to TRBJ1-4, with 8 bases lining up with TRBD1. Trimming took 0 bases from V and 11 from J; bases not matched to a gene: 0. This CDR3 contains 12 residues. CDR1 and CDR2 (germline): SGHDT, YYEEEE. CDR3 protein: CASSLGQGKLFF. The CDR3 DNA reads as TGTGCCAGCAGCTTGGGACAGGGGAAACTGTTTTTT.

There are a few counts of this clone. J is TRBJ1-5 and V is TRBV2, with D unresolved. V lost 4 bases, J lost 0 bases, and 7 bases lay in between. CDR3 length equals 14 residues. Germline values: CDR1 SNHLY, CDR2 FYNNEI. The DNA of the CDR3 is TGTGCCAGCAGTGTGCGTAGTAGCAATCAGCCCCAGCATTTT. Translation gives CASSVRSSNQPQHF.

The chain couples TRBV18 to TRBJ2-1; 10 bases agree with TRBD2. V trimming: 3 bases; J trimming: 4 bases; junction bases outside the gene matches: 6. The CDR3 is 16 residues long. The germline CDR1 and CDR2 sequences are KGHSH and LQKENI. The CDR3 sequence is CASSPNPSGSYNEQFF. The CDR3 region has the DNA TGTGCCAGCTCACCTAATCCTAGCGGGAGTTACAATGAGCAGTTCTTC.

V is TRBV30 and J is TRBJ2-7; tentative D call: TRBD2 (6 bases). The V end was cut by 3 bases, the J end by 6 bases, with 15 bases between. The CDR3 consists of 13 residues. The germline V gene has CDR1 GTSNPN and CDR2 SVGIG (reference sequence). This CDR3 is CAWSALVGGEQYF. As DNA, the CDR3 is TGTGCCTGGAGCGCACTCGTGGGGGGCGAGCAGTACTTC.

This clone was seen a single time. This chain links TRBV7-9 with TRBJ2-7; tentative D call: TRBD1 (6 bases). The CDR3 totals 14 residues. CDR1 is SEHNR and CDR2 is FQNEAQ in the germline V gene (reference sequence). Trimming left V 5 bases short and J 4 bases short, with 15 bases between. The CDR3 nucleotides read TGTGCCAGCAGCCTTAATGACAGGAATTACGAGCAGTACTTC. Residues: CASSLNDRNYEQYF.

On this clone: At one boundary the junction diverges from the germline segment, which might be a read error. CDR3 bases: TGTGCCAGCAGCCTAACCCAAACAGACAGGGTCTTTAGCCTCTTC. The encoded protein is CASSLTQTDRVFSLF. J is TRBJ2-1 and V is TRBV13; 7 bases fit TRBD1. Germline assignment: CDR1 PRHDT and CDR2 FYEKMQ (reference sequence). There are 15 residues in the CDR3.

The CDR3 DNA reads as TGCAGCAGTTCGGGGACAGGGGGAAAAACCGGGGAGCTGTTTTTT. Protein sequence: CSSSGTGGKTGELFF. This sequence joins TRBV29-1 and TRBJ2-2; TRBD1 agrees at 11 bases. This CDR3 has 15 residues. The germline gives CDR1 SQVTM, CDR2 ANQGSEA. The V gene end was trimmed by 8 bases and the J gene end by 5 bases; junction bases not matched to a gene: 10.

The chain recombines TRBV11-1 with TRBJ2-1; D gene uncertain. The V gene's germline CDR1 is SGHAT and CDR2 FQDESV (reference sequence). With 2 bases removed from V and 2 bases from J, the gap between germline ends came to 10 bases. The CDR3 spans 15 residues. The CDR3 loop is CASSLLGLPYNEQFF. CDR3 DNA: TGTGCCAGCAGCTTACTAGGCCTCCCCTACAATGAGCAGTTCTTC.

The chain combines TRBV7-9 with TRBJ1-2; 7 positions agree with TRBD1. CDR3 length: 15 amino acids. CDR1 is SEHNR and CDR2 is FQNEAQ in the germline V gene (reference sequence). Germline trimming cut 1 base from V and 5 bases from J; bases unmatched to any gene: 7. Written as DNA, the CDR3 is TGTGCCAGCAGCTTAGGTCTTGGGACAGATTATGGCTACACCTTC. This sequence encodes CASSLGLGTDYGYTF.

The CDR3 here is CAISESWEGGTDTQYF. CDR3 coding DNA: TGTGCCATCAGTGAGTCATGGGAGGGAGGCACAGATACGCAGTATTTT. The genes are TRBV10-3 and TRBJ2-3; 7 positions agree with TRBD2. J was trimmed by 1 base and V by 0 bases; bases with no gene match: 4. Per the germline V gene, CDR1 is ENHRY and CDR2 is SYGVKD. The CDR3 extends over 16 amino acids.

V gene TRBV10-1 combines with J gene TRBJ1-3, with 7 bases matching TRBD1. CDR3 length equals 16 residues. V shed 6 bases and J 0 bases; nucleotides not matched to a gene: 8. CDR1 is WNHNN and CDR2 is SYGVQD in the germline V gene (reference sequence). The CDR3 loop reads CASSRDSRFSGNTIYF. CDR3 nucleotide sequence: TGCGCCAGCAGCAGGGACAGCCGATTCTCTGGAAACACCATATATTTT.

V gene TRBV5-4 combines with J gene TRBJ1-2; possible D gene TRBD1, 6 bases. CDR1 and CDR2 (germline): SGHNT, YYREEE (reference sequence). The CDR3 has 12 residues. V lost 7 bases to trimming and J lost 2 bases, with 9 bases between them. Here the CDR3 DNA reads TGTGCCAGCGGACAGAACAACTATGGCTACACCTTC. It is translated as CASGQNNYGYTF. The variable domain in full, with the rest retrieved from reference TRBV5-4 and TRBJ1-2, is ETGVTQSPTHLIKTRGQQVTLRCSSQSGHNTVSWYQQALGQGPQFIFQYYREEENGRGNFPPRFSGLQFPNYSSELNVNALELDDSALYLCASGQNNYGYTFGSGTRLTVV.

CDR3 protein: CATSDATVNTGELFF. The CDR3 DNA follows: TGTGCCACCAGTGATGCGACAGTGAACACCGGGGAGCTGTTTTTT. The rearrangement links TRBV24-1 to TRBJ2-2; TRBD1 is a possible D gene (5 bases). Germline loops: CDR1 KGHDR, CDR2 SFDVKD. V lost 3 bases and J lost 1, with 8 bases in between. The CDR3 covers 15 residues.

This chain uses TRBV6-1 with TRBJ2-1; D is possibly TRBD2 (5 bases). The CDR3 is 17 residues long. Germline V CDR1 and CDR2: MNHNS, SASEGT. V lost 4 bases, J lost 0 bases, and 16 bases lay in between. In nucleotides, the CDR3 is TGTGCCAGCAGTGCCACGACCGGGATACGCTCCTACAATGAGCAGTTCTTC. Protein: CASSATTGIRSYNEQFF.

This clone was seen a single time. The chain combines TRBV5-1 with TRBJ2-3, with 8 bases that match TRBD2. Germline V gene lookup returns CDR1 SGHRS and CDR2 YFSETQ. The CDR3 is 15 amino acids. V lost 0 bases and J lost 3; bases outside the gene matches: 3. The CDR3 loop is CASSLVGLETDTQYF. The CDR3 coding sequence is TGCGCCAGCAGCTTGGTGGGACTAGAAACAGATACGCAGTATTTT.

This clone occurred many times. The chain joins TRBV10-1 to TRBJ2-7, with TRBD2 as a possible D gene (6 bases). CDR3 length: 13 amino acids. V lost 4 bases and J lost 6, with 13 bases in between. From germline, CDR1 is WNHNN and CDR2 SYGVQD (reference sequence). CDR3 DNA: TGCGCCAGCAGTGCCCGGACTAACCGCGAGCAGTACTTC. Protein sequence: CASSARTNREQYF.

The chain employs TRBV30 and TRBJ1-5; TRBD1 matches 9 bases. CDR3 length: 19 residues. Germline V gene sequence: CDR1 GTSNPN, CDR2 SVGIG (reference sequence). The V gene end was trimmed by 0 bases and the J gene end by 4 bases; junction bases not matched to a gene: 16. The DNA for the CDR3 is TGTGCCTGGAGTGTTCAAAACGGGGATACAGGGGGCTTTAATCAGCCCCAGCATTTT. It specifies CAWSVQNGDTGGFNQPQHF.

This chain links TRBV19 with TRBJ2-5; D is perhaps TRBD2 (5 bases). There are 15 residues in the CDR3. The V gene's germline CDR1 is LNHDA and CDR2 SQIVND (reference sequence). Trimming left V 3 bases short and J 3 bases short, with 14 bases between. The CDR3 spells CASSIGWGVKETQYF. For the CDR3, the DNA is TGTGCCAGTAGTATCGGCTGGGGAGTAAAAGAGACCCAGTACTTC.

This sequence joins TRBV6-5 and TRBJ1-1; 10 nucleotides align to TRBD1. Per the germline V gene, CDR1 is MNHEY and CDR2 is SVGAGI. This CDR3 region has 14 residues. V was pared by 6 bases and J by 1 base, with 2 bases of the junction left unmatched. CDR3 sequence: CASRGTGANTEAFF. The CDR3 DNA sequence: TGTGCCAGCAGGGGGACAGGGGCGAACACTGAAGCTTTCTTT.

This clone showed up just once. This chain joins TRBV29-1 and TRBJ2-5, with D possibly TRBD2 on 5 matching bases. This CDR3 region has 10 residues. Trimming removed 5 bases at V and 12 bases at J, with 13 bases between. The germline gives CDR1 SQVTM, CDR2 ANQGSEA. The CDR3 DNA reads TGCAGCGTTTTCGAGGGTACCAAGTACTTC. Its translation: CSVFEGTKYF.

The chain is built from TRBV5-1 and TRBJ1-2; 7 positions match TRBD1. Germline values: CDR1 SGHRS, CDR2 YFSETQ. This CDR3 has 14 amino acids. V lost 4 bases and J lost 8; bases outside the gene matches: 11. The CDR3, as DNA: TGCGCCAGCAGCCCTAATCCGACAGGGCCGGGCTACACCTTC. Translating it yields CASSPNPTGPGYTF. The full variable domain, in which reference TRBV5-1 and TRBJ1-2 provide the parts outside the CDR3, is KAGVTQTPRYLIKTRGQQVTLSCSPISGHRSVSWYQQTPGQGLQFLFEYFSETQRNKGNFPGRFSGRQFSNSRSEMNVSTLELGDSALYLCASSPNPTGPGYTFGSGTRLTVV.